The 13 T cell receptor beta chains presented below share a single source sample, sequenced in a study of blood T cell repertoires in COVID-19. Only in-frame clones appear in the TCRdb table, and some are missing; sequencing was by immunoSEQ multiplex PCR. In the table there are about 320,000 clones, around 84% of which are singletons. The sequencing sample was made of PBMCs or T cells enriched from blood (not recorded which). The receptors derive from a woman aged 30 to 39 who had been exposed to COVID-19.

The chain links TRBV20-1 to TRBJ2-7, with D possibly TRBD2 on 6 matching bases. V lost 4 bases and J 6 bases, leaving 10 bases between the germline ends. The CDR3 length is 11 residues. Germline-derived CDR1 and CDR2 are DFQATT and SNEGSKA (reference sequence). This chain's CDR3 is CSAKTGLEQYF. CDR3 coding DNA: TGCAGTGCTAAAACGGGACTCGAGCAGTACTTC.

The chain carries TRBV28 and TRBJ1-1; no definite D call. The V gene lost 2 bases and the J gene lost 1 base, with 5 bases spanning the gap. Germline loops: CDR1 MDHEN, CDR2 SYDVKM. CDR3 length equals 13 residues. The CDR3 here is CASSLPRNTEAFF. The CDR3 DNA is TGTGCCAGCAGTTTACCCAGGAACACTGAAGCTTTCTTT.

This CDR3 reads CASSLYSGGRSGNTIYF. For the CDR3, the DNA is TGTGCCAGCAGCTTATATTCGGGGGGCCGGTCTGGAAACACCATATATTTT. The chain employs TRBV7-2 and TRBJ1-3; perhaps TRBD1 as D (6 bases). The CDR3 has 17 residues. Trimming pared 2 bases from V and 1 base from J, leaving 15 bases between. Germline V gene data show CDR1 as SGHTA and CDR2 as FQGNSA. Together with reference TRBV7-2 and TRBJ1-3, the CDR3 gives the full variable domain: GAGVSQSPSNKVTEKGKDVELRCDPISGHTALYWYRQSLGQGLEFLIYFQGNSAPDKSGLPSDRFSAERTGGSVSTLTIQRTQQEDSAVYLCASSLYSGGRSGNTIYFGEGSWLTVV.

This chain joins TRBV7-8 and TRBJ2-5; TRBD2 matches at 7 bases. The V gene's germline CDR1 is SGHVS and CDR2 FQNEAQ. The V gene end was trimmed by 1 base and the J gene end by 4 bases; junction bases not matched to a gene: 3. There are 14 residues in the CDR3. The CDR3 here is CASSLGWGGETQYF. The CDR3 DNA follows: TGTGCCAGCAGCTTAGGATGGGGGGGAGAGACCCAGTACTTC.

This sequence joins TRBV19 and TRBJ1-1, with 10 bases matching TRBD1. The length of the CDR3 is 15 residues. CDR1 and CDR2 from the germline V gene are LNHDA and SQIVND (reference sequence). With 6 bases clipped from V and 0 bases from J, the junction kept 4 bases outside the gene matches. CDR3 DNA sequence: TGTGCCAGTAGGGACAGGGGGATAATGAACACTGAAGCTTTCTTT. Translated, it gives CASRDRGIMNTEAFF. Using reference TRBV19 and TRBJ1-1 for the parts outside the CDR3, the full variable domain is DGGITQSPKYLFRKEGQNVTLSCEQNLNHDAMYWYRQDPGQGLRLIYYSQIVNDFQKGDIAEGYSVSREKKESFPLTVTSAQKNPTAFYLCASRDRGIMNTEAFFGQGTRLTVV.

The rearrangement uses TRBV5-1 and TRBJ2-3; D might be TRBD1 (6 bases). This CDR3 region has 15 residues. Per the germline V gene, CDR1 is SGHRS and CDR2 is YFSETQ. The V and J ends lost 1 base and 2 bases respectively, with 11 bases between them. The CDR3 coding sequence is TGCGCCAGCAGCTTGACAGGGACCAACACAGATACGCAGTATTTT. It encodes CASSLTGTNTDTQYF.

V and J are TRBV5-6 and TRBJ2-7; 11 nucleotides agree with TRBD2. The CDR3 sequence is 16 residues long. J was trimmed by 7 bases and V by 3 bases; bases with no gene match: 12. The germline CDR1 and CDR2 sequences are SGHDT and YYEEEE. The CDR3 DNA follows: TGTGCCAGCAGCTGGGGGACTAGCGGCCCGAGAGGGGAGCAGTACTTC. Translating gives CASSWGTSGPRGEQYF. Variable domain in full (rest from reference TRBV5-6 and TRBJ2-7): DAGVTQSPTHLIKTRGQQVTLRCSPKSGHDTVSWYQQALGQGPQFIFQYYEEEERQRGNFPDRFSGHQFPNYSSELNVNALLLGDSALYLCASSWGTSGPRGEQYFGPGTRLTVT.

This chain links TRBV10-2 with TRBJ2-7; 9 nucleotides line up with TRBD1. Trimming took 7 bases from V and 3 from J; bases not matched to a gene: 10. The CDR3 is 15 amino acids. Germline V gene data show CDR1 as WSHSY and CDR2 as SAAADI. The CDR3 sequence: CASTHSGTGNYEQYF. The DNA for the CDR3 is TGCGCCAGCACCCACTCTGGGACAGGGAACTACGAGCAGTACTTC.

This chain joins TRBV4-2 and TRBJ2-7, with D possibly TRBD1 on 6 matching bases. CDR3 length equals 13 residues. V lost 2 bases to trimming and J lost 9 bases, with 14 bases between them. CDR1 LGHNA and CDR2 YNFKEQ come from the germline V gene. The CDR3 loop reads CASSQSSGEGQYF. The CDR3 coding sequence is TGTGCCAGCAGCCAAAGTTCAGGGGAAGGGCAGTACTTC.

The chain uses TRBV27 and TRBJ1-1; 7 bases agree with TRBD1. CDR3 length: 16 amino acids. CDR1 and CDR2 from the germline V gene are MNHEY and SMNVEV (reference sequence). V was clipped by 6 bases and J by 0 bases; unmatched bases: 10. The CDR3 loop is CASSQGQRDMNTEAFF. The CDR3, as DNA: TGTGCCAGCAGCCAGGGACAGCGCGATATGAACACTGAAGCTTTCTTT.

This clone was observed once. The chain couples TRBV9 to TRBJ1-4; no clear D. The germline V gene has CDR1 SGDLS and CDR2 YYNGEE. The V end was cut by 0 bases, the J end by 3 bases, with 6 bases between. This CDR3 contains 14 residues. The CDR3 protein is CASSVDRSNEKLFF. CDR3 nucleotides: TGTGCCAGCAGCGTAGACAGATCTAATGAAAAACTGTTTTTT. Combining the CDR3 with reference TRBV9 and TRBJ1-4 gives the whole variable domain DSGVTQTPKHLITATGQRVTLRCSPRSGDLSVYWYQQSLDQGLQFLIQYYNGEERAKGNILERFSAQQFPDLHSELNLSSLELGDSALYFCASSVDRSNEKLFFGSGTQLSVL.

This chain uses TRBV6-2 or TRBV6-3 with TRBJ2-3; TRBD2 agrees at 11 bases. CDR1 and CDR2 from the germline V gene are MNHEY and SVGEGT. This CDR3 is built from 16 residues. Trimming at V came to 5 bases and at J to 5 bases, leaving 9 bases not matched to a gene. The CDR3 region has the DNA TGTGCCAGCAGTCCAGGTAGCGGGGGGGCCTTAGATACGCAGTATTTT. Translation gives CASSPGSGGALDTQYF.

The V gene is TRBV6-5, the J gene TRBJ2-1; perhaps TRBD2 as D (6 bases). Germline CDR1 and CDR2: MNHEY and SVGAGI. The CDR3 is 14 residues long. Trimming left V 4 bases short and J 4 bases short, with 11 bases between. CDR3 in amino acids: CASSSGLLYNEQFF. The CDR3 region has the DNA TGTGCCAGCAGTTCGGGACTGCTATACAATGAGCAGTTCTTC.